This T cell receptor beta chain was observed in a study of human T cells and chemical hapten exposure. Study background: In the sensitization step, 2% DPC was placed on about 2 cm by about 2 cm of upper inner arm skin. The study's findings and limits: Those TCRs sitting above 1 in 1000 frequency stayed the same with DPC sensitization.

There are many counts of this clonotype. Its antigen is not known. The V end lost 5 bases, the J end lost 2 bases, and 6 bases lay between the germline ends. Germline V lookup: CDR1 SQVTM, CDR2 ANQGSEA. This CDR3 contains 11 residues. Authors' processing steps: Counting gave a median of 95,638 TCRs per sample, with values ranging from about 20,000 to 750,000. Using its own MiXCR run on the RACE reads, TCRdb lists one record per CDR3 protein. TCRdb's processing, not the authors' own work, is the source of the V and J calls. The table records some 15,000 distinct CDR3 sequences, about 16% of them present only once. The time point here: patch test 1, 2 weeks after DPC sensitization. Noted treatment: therapeutic diphenylcyclopropenone sensitization with weekly scalp DPC.

V and J are TRBV29-1 and TRBJ2-5; D is unresolved. The sequencing here drew on whole blood, taken in connection with sensitization to the hapten diphenylcyclopropenone (DPC). The sequence came from a woman in her thirties with alopecia areata. Some clones in this sample may be carry-over from other donors' samples. The CDR3 loop is CSVYKQETQYF. In DNA, the CDR3 is TGCAGCGTTTACAAACAAGAGACCCAGTACTTC. Filled out from reference TRBV29-1 and TRBJ2-5, the complete variable domain reads SAVISQKPSRDICQRGTSLTIQCQVDSQVTMMFWYRQQPGQSLTLIATANQGSEATYESGFVIDKFPISRPNLTFSTLTVSNMSPEDSSIYLCSVYKQETQYFGPGTRLLVL.